A selection of T cell receptor beta chains follows, all from one sample in a study of T cells in localized non-small cell lung cancer. Some clones are missing from TCRdb's copy, which holds only in-frame ones; the method was immunoSEQ multiplex PCR. The repertoire consists of some 11,000 clones, with 90% to 95% occurring once and the leading ten covering approximately 14%. Sequences were derived from peripheral blood, sampled before any cancer treatment. Every receptor here comes from a male donor older than 55 with stage III lung adenocarcinoma. CDR3s include the opening cysteine and the closing phenylalanine or tryptophan. The order of the fields is V gene, clone size, D gene, J gene, CDR3 DNA, CDR3 protein. A D gene is named only where the DNA matches it firmly. Size is omitted from some rows. Given values are once, few, many or a class for expanded clones.

>TRBV27|-|-|TRBJ1-5
TGTGCCAGCAGTTTAAGGAACAGCAATCAGCCCCAGCATTTT
CASSLRNSNQPQHF
>TRBV7-6|-|-|TRBJ2-7
TGTGCCAGCAGCTTAGAATCTTCGTCCACCTACGAGCAGTACTTC
CASSLESSSTYEQYF
>TRBV27|-|TRBD1|TRBJ1-1
TGTGCCAGCAGTATACGACAGGGCACTGAAGCTTTCTTT
CASSIRQGTEAFF
>TRBV2|-|-|TRBJ2-1
TGTGCCAGCAGCCCCTCAACAGATAATGAGCAGTTCTTC
CASSPSTDNEQFF
>TRBV14|-|-|TRBJ1-1
TGTGCCAGCAGCCATCCGGGCTCGAACACTGAAGCTTTCTTT
CASSHPGSNTEAFF
>TRBV5-8|-|-|TRBJ2-6
TGTGCCAGCAGCTTGGGGTACGGGGCCAACGTCCTGACTTTC
CASSLGYGANVLTF
>TRBV15|once|-|TRBJ2-4
TGTGCCACCAGCCTCATGGCAGCGGACAAAAACATTCAGTACTTC
CATSLMAADKNIQYF
>TRBV6-5|-|TRBD2|TRBJ2-3
TGTGCCAGCAGTTACGAGGGACTATCAAGCACAGATACGCAGTATTTT
CASSYEGLSSTDTQYF
>TRBV6-1|once|-|TRBJ2-7
TGTGCCAGCCCGGCCCCAGGGAGACCCTACGAGCAGTACTTC
CASPAPGRPYEQYF
>TRBV5-5|few|-|TRBJ1-1
TGTGCCAGCAGCTTCGGATCCAACACTGAAGCTTTCTTT
CASSFGSNTEAFF
>TRBV29-1|few|-|TRBJ2-4
TGCAGCGCCCGGGACACCGGGGAGGAAAACATTCAGTACTTC
CSARDTGEENIQYF
>TRBV5-1|-|-|TRBJ1-4
TGCGCCAGCAAAAGGCTGGGAGCAACTAATGAAAAACTGTTTTTT
CASKRLGATNEKLFF
>TRBV11-3|-|-|TRBJ2-1
TGTGCCAGCAGCCCGGACGGTAATGAGCAGTTCTTC
CASSPDGNEQFF
>TRBV11-2|-|TRBD1|TRBJ1-2
TGTGCCAGCAGCCTCAACAGGGGGTATGACTATGGCTACACCTTC
CASSLNRGYDYGYTF
>TRBV28|once|-|TRBJ2-5
TGTGCCAGCAGTTTGGGTCGGCAAGAGACCCAGTACTTC
CASSLGRQETQYF
>TRBV30|once|TRBD1|TRBJ1-6
TGTGCCTGGAGTGGGGGTAGGACAGGCTATTCACCCCTCCACTTT
CAWSGGRTGYSPLHF
>TRBV5-1|-|-|TRBJ2-1
TGCGCCAGCAGCTTGGTAGGACCTTACAATGAGCAGTTCTTC
CASSLVGPYNEQFF
>TRBV25-1|-|TRBD1|TRBJ2-2
TGTGCCAGCAGTGTAGGGACAGGGTGGACCGGGGAGCTGTTTTTT
CASSVGTGWTGELFF
>TRBV4-2|-|-|TRBJ2-7
TGTGCCAGCAGCCAAGCTTGGGACTCCGACTACGAGCAGTACTTC
CASSQAWDSDYEQYF
>TRBV4-3|-|TRBD2|TRBJ2-2
TGCGCCAGCAGCCAAGATCTTTTGACTAGCGGGAGCCTTTTTGCGGCCGGGGAGCTGTTTTTT
CASSQDLLTSGSLFAAGELFF
>TRBV2|-|-|TRBJ1-1
TGTGCCAGCAGTGAGTGGCGGGGGAACACTGAAGCTTTCTTT
CASSEWRGNTEAFF
>TRBV5-4|-|TRBD2|TRBJ2-1
TGTGCCAGCAGCGGAAGCGGGAGTACGGGCTATACTGAGCAGTTCTTC
CASSGSGSTGYTEQFF
>TRBV13|few|-|TRBJ2-4
TGTGCCAGCAGCTCCCTACTAGAAAACATTCAGTACTTC
CASSSLLENIQYF
>TRBV5-6|-|-|TRBJ1-1
TGTGCCAGCAGCCCGAATGAGGGCGAGAGCACTGAAGCTTTCTTT
CASSPNEGESTEAFF
>TRBV5-1|-|-|TRBJ2-5
TGCGCCAGCAGCTTGGTAGGAGAGACCCAGTACTTC
CASSLVGETQYF
>TRBV29-1|-|-|TRBJ2-5
TGCAGCGTTGTTAGTCGTTGGGAGACCCAGTACTTC
CSVVSRWETQYF
>TRBV19|-|TRBD2|TRBJ2-1
TGTGCCAGTAGTATTCAAGCGGGAGCCTACAATGAGCAGTTCTTC
CASSIQAGAYNEQFF
>TRBV9|-|-|TRBJ1-1
TGTGCCAGCAGCGTAGGGTCGGAAGAAGCTTTCTTT
CASSVGSEEAFF
>TRBV30|-|TRBD2|TRBJ2-1
TGTGCCTGGACCACTAGCGGGAGTGCGGGGGATGAGCAGTTCTTC
CAWTTSGSAGDEQFF
>TRBV6-5|-|TRBD1|TRBJ1-6
TGTGCCAGCCAGTCAGGGGGTAGGTCACCCCTCCACTTT
CASQSGGRSPLHF
>TRBV19|-|-|TRBJ2-3
TGTGCCAGTAGTATAAGTGCTAGCGGCACAGATACGCAGTATTTT
CASSISASGTDTQYF
>TRBV5-6|-|TRBD1|TRBJ1-5
TGTGCCAGCAGCTTGGGGGACAGGGTTCAGCCCCAGCATTTT
CASSLGDRVQPQHF
>TRBV9|-|-|TRBJ2-3
TGTGCCAGCAGCTATGACGTAGTACGCACAGATACGCAGTATTTT
CASSYDVVRTDTQYF
>TRBV9|-|TRBD2|TRBJ2-5
TGTGCCAGCAGCGTAGTCCCCTCGACTAGCGGGGTGCAAGAGACCCAGTACTTC
CASSVVPSTSGVQETQYF
>TRBV6-5|-|TRBD2|TRBJ2-1
TGTGCCAGCAGATTAGCGGGAGGGGTTTACAATGAGCAGTTCTTC
CASRLAGGVYNEQFF
>TRBV19|-|TRBD1|TRBJ1-5
TGTGCCAGTACCCAATCTCGGGCAGGGGGTAATCAGCCCCAGCATTTT
CASTQSRAGGNQPQHF
>TRBV18|once|-|TRBJ2-1
TGTGCCAGCTCACCACTGGGGGGTTGGGGCTACAATGAGCAGTTCTTC
CASSPLGGWGYNEQFF
>TRBV5-4|-|-|TRBJ1-5
TGTGCCAGCAGGTTCGGACGAGGGAGCAATCAGCCCCAGCATTTT
CASRFGRGSNQPQHF
>TRBV29-1|-|-|TRBJ2-5
TGCAGCGTCGGACTTACGAGGGAGACCCAGTACTTC
CSVGLTRETQYF
>TRBV6-1|-|-|TRBJ1-5
TGTGCCAGCAGGGGGGGGACTAGCAATCAGCCCCAGCATTTT
CASRGGTSNQPQHF
>TRBV11-2|-|TRBD1|TRBJ2-1
TGTGCCAGCAGGGGGACAGGACAAAACAATGAGCAGTTCTTC
CASRGTGQNNEQFF
>TRBV28|-|-|TRBJ1-2
TGTGCCAGCAGTACCGGACTGAACTATGGCTACACCTTC
CASSTGLNYGYTF
>TRBV5-4|-|TRBD1|TRBJ2-5
TGTGCCAGCAGCCAGACCGGACAGGGTAAAGAGACCCAGTACTTC
CASSQTGQGKETQYF
>TRBV27|-|TRBD1|TRBJ2-2
TGTGCCAGCAGCCCCAGGGGGCCGTACACCGGGGAGCTGTTTTTT
CASSPRGPYTGELFF
>TRBV6-1|-|TRBD1|TRBJ1-5
TGTGCCAGCAGTGACAGACAGGGCGGTCAGCCCCAGCATTTT
CASSDRQGGQPQHF
>TRBV18|-|-|TRBJ2-2
TGTGCCAGCTCACCTAAGGGGATCGCCGGGGAGCTGTTTTTT
CASSPKGIAGELFF
>TRBV6-4|-|-|TRBJ2-2
TGTGCCAGCGTGCCCCGCAGAGGTGGGCTACTTAACACCGGGGAGCTGTTTTTT
CASVPRRGGLLNTGELFF
>TRBV5-4|-|-|TRBJ2-7
TGTGCCAGCAGCTTGGGATTGAGCTCCTACGAGCAGTACTTC
CASSLGLSSYEQYF
>TRBV10-2|-|-|TRBJ2-2
TGCGCCAGCAGTGAACAAACCGGGGAGCTGTTTTTT
CASSEQTGELFF
>TRBV2|few|-|TRBJ2-2
TGTGCCAGCAGTGAAGTGAGACAAGCGTCCGGGGAGCTGTTTTTT
CASSEVRQASGELFF
>TRBV28|-|TRBD2|TRBJ2-3
TGTGCCAGCAGTCCGTTGGGACTAGCGGGAGGTTCAGATACGCAGTATTTT
CASSPLGLAGGSDTQYF
>TRBV6-5|-|TRBD1|TRBJ2-3
TGTGCCAGCAGACGCCAACAGGGGGCCACGCAGTATTTT
CASRRQQGATQYF
>TRBV4-1|-|-|TRBJ1-3
TGCGCCAGCAGCCAAGTATCGACTGGAAACACCATATATTTT
CASSQVSTGNTIYF
>TRBV6-5|-|-|TRBJ2-7
TGTGCCAGCAGTTACTCGGGGGGTCTCTACGAGCAGTACTTC
CASSYSGGLYEQYF